This T cell receptor beta chain was observed in a study of metastatic and nonmetastatic thyroid tumors. About the study: Repertoires from blood and tumor or nodule tissue of malignant and benign thyroid patients were compared. Notes on the study in general: The reported finding was significantly higher TCR beta diversity in malignant thyroid tumors relative to benign nodules, in blood and tumor.

Original methodology: A distant-metastasis classifier for papillary thyroid cancer was built using CDR3 differences across clinicopathological groups. MiXCR was used by TCRdb to re-call the PCR reads. In this record, the V and J calls reflect TCRdb's handling and not the investigators' own analysis. The data show tens of thousands of clones, roughly 13% seen once. This clone came up many times. Its specificity is unknown. V dropped 6 bases and J dropped 0 bases, with 11 bases sitting between them. CDR1 and CDR2 from the germline V gene are LNHDA and SQIVND (reference sequence). The CDR3 sequence is 14 residues long. No treatment had been given to any patient before thyroid surgery.

The J gene is TRBJ1-2, the V gene TRBV19; D unresolved. The sequence was collected from a female donor with papillary thyroid cancer or a benign thyroid nodule (not recorded which). Some clones in this sample may be carry-over from other donors' samples. Specimen: blood. DNA for the CDR3: TGTGCCAGTAGCCGTAGAGACCCTAACTATGGCTACACCTTC. Amino acids: CASSRRDPNYGYTF.